These 5 T cell receptor beta chains were all obtained from the same sample, sequenced in a study of T cell repertoires in cytomegalovirus infection. MiXCR, applied by TCRdb to the reads, yields one record per CDR3 protein. The table lists over 150,000 distinct CDR3 sequences, about 18% of them singletons. Sequencing was done on a sample of CD8+ T cells from PBMCs. These receptor sequences come from a human donor in good health (CMV status not recorded). Some clones in this sample may be carry-over from other donors' samples.

The chain has TRBV7-6 and TRBJ2-7; either TRBD1 or TRBD2 may supply D (6 bases each). The CDR3 spans 17 residues. CDR1 and CDR2 from the germline V gene are SGHVS and FNYEAQ. The ends were cut back, 5 bases at V and 0 bases at J, with 20 bases in the middle. CDR3 in DNA: TGTGCCAGCAGCCCCAGAGGGGGGATAATGAGCTCCTACGAGCAGTACTTC. It is translated as CASSPRGGIMSSYEQYF. The whole variable domain, remainder taken from reference TRBV7-6 and TRBJ2-7, is GAGVSQSPRYKVTKRGQDVALRCDPISGHVSLYWYRQALGQGPEFLTYFNYEAQQDKSGLPNDRFSAERPEGSISTLTIQRTEQRDSAMYRCASSPRGGIMSSYEQYFGPGTRLTVT.

The chain recombines TRBV4-1 with TRBJ2-7; D is perhaps TRBD1 or TRBD2 (5 bases each). Germline V lookup: CDR1 MGHRA, CDR2 YSYEKL. The V gene lost 3 bases and the J gene lost 0 bases, with 18 bases spanning the gap. The CDR3 has 17 amino acids. CDR3 bases: TGCGCCAGCAGCCATGTGGGACGAACATCAGTCTCCTACGAGCAGTACTTC. It codes for CASSHVGRTSVSYEQYF.

This clonotype occurred a few times. This rearrangement joins TRBV7-2 to TRBJ2-4; 14 bases agree with TRBD2. The CDR3 has 16 amino acids. After removal of 1 base from V and 16 bases from J, the junction contained 12 bases not matched to a gene. Germline V gene lookup returns CDR1 SGHTA and CDR2 FQGNSA. The DNA of the CDR3 is TGTGCCAGCAGCTTAGATCCGGGACTAGCGGGGGTCCTGTTATACTTC. This gives the protein CASSLDPGLAGVLLYF.

The chain carries TRBV7-3 and TRBJ1-1; unclear D gene. Germline lookup yields CDR1 SGHTA and CDR2 FQGTGA. Between the trimmed V and J ends, which lost 5 bases and 7 bases, there was a span of 17 bases. The CDR3 spans 14 residues. The CDR3 spells CASSQGLTNSEAFF. The CDR3 bases are TGTGCCAGCAGCCAAGGGCTGACTAATAGTGAAGCTTTCTTT.

This clonotype showed up just a few times. V and J are TRBV6-4 and TRBJ2-1, with TRBD2 identical over 9 bases. CDR1 is MRHNA, CDR2 SNTAGT, per germline. The CDR3 has 15 residues. With V trimmed by 8 bases and J by 4 bases, 9 bases remained unmatched. DNA for the CDR3: TGTGCCAGCGTTAGCGGGGGAGTAAATTACAATGAGCAGTTCTTC. Protein: CASVSGGVNYNEQFF.